Listed here are 23 T cell receptor beta chains from one sample, sequenced in a study of Graves' ophthalmopathy and Graves' hyperthyroidism. The study amplified TCR beta CDR3 regions using RNA transcripts. First-round RT-PCR employed HTBI primers, with a second-round multiplex PCR after it. MiXCR was run by TCRdb on the multiplex PCR reads, yielding one entry per CDR3 protein. Seen here are almost 750,000 distinct CDR3 sequences, 40% observed once, and the top ten hold 40% to 55%. Sequencing was performed on peripheral blood. The source is an adult man with Graves' ophthalmopathy.

Concerning this clonotype itself: This is likely a read error, given that the CDR3 carries no conserved phenylalanine or tryptophan at its end. V is TRBV12-3 or TRBV12-4 and J is TRBJ2-2; 10 bases match TRBD1. CDR3 length: 15 residues. Trimming removed 6 bases from V and 6 bases from J; junction bases left unmatched: 7. The DNA for the CDR3 is TGTGCCAGCAGCTTGACAGGGGGCGTAGCCGGGGAGCTGTTTTCT. Translating gives CASSLTGGVAGELFS.

Concerning this clonotype itself: The germline gene is not matched at one end of the junction; a read error may be the cause. The chain links TRBV10-3 to TRBJ1-6; tentatively, D is TRBD1 (6 bases). The CDR3 is made up of 21 amino acids. Germline CDR1 reads ENHRY; CDR2 reads SYGVKD. The CDR3 here is CASSLKSQFLYQGIGNSPLHF. DNA for the CDR3: TGTGCCAGCAGTCTAAAATCCCAGTTTTTGTACCAGGGGATAGGTAATTCACCCCTCCACTTT.

Ten or more counts support this clonotype. The V call is TRBV2, the J call TRBJ1-5; TRBD1 is a possible D gene (6 bases). CDR1 is SNHLY, CDR2 FYNNEI, per germline. The germline V and J ends were trimmed by 5 bases and 3 bases, with 14 bases remaining between them. The CDR3 sequence is 15 residues long. The DNA for the CDR3 is TGTGCCAGCAGTCCGGGACACGGCCTCAATCAGCCCCAGCATTTT. Its translation: CASSPGHGLNQPQHF.

The gene calls are TRBV18 and TRBJ2-5; D unresolved. Germline V gives CDR1 KGHSH, CDR2 LQKENI. The CDR3 loop spans 14 amino acids. Trimming stripped 2 bases from V and 4 bases from J, with 11 bases between. The CDR3 coding sequence is TGTGCCAGCTCACCAGGGCTTTCCCGAGAGACCCAGTACTTC. Amino acid sequence: CASSPGLSRETQYF.

The V gene is TRBV6-6, the J gene TRBJ1-5; D unclear. The germline V gene encodes CDR1 MNHNY and CDR2 SVGAGI (reference sequence). Trimming shortened V by 8 bases and J by 6 bases, and 14 bases separated the two germline ends. CDR3 length: 13 residues. CDR3 residues: CASLEGDVQPQHF. In DNA, the CDR3 is TGTGCCAGCTTAGAAGGAGATGTTCAGCCCCAGCATTTT.

This clonotype was seen more than once but under ten times. V gene TRBV15 combines with J gene TRBJ2-7; no clear D. With 3 bases removed from V and 0 bases from J, the gap between germline ends came to 9 bases. Germline CDR1 LNHNV, CDR2 YYDKDF (reference sequence). This CDR3 is built from 14 residues. The CDR3 nucleotides read TGTGCCACCAGCAGTAGCCTCGGCTCCTACGAGCAGTACTTC. Protein: CATSSSLGSYEQYF. Variable domain in full (rest from reference TRBV15 and TRBJ2-7): DAMVIQNPRYQVTQFGKPVTLSCSQTLNHNVMYWYQQKSSQAPKLLFHYYDKDFNNEADTPDNFQSRRPNTSFCFLDIRSPGLGDTAMYLCATSSSLGSYEQYFGPGTRLTVT.

The CDR3 bases are TGTGCCAGCAACTACTACGGGACAGGGGGAAGGACTGAAGCTTTCTTT. Translating gives CASNYYGTGGRTEAFF. The rearrangement joins TRBV5-2 to TRBJ1-1; the listed D gene, TRBD1, was not tested against the DNA. TRBV5-2 has pseudogene status. This CDR3 spans 16 amino acids.

In this sample, this clonotype turned up many times. The chain couples TRBV25-1 to TRBJ1-5; a possible D gene is TRBD1 (5 bases). Trimming pared 5 bases from V and 5 bases from J, leaving 7 bases between. There are 12 residues in the CDR3. Germline V gives CDR1 MGHDK, CDR2 SYGVNS. CDR3 protein: CASSRGYQPQHF. CDR3 coding DNA: TGTGCCAGCAGTAGGGGTTATCAGCCCCAGCATTTT.

The table lists this clonotype with a count of one. A single base separates this from a much larger clone, so it may be a read error. This sequence joins TRBV7-2 and TRBJ2-5; D gene uncertain. Germline assignment: CDR1 SGHTA and CDR2 FQGNSA. The CDR3 has 14 amino acids. The CDR3, as DNA: TGTGCCAGCAGCTTCGACCGAGACTCGGAGACCCAGTGCTTC. This codes for CASSFDRDSETQCF. Looking up the rest from reference TRBV7-2 and TRBJ2-5 gives the full variable domain: GAGVSQSPSNKVTEKGKDVELRCDPISGHTALYWYRQSLGQGLEFLIYFQGNSAPDKSGLPSDRFSAERTGGSVSTLTIQRTQQEDSAVYLCASSFDRDSETQCFGPGTRLLVL.

The chain couples TRBV11-2 to TRBJ2-7; D is possibly TRBD2 (7 bases). The CDR3 loop spans 19 amino acids. The germline CDR1 and CDR2 sequences are SGHAT and FQNNGV. V was pared by 1 base and J by 2 bases, with 24 bases between. CDR3 coding DNA: TGTGCCAGCAGCTTAGGTCTGGGAACGCGGAAAGGGGGGGCCTACGAGCAGTACTTC. The encoded protein is CASSLGLGTRKGGAYEQYF.

The chain links TRBV7-9 to TRBJ2-7, with 7 bases matching TRBD1. Losses at the gene ends were 3 bases for V and 2 bases for J; bases not matched to a gene: 13. The CDR3 covers 17 residues. Germline V gene data show CDR1 as SEHNR and CDR2 as FQNEAQ (reference sequence). The chain's CDR3 is CASSFRVGTDTTYEQYF. The CDR3 nucleotides read TGTGCCAGCAGCTTTCGTGTCGGGACAGACACAACCTACGAGCAGTACTTC.

Concerning this clonotype itself: A read error may account for a junction end that differs from germline. The chain uses TRBV24-1 and TRBJ1-5; the D is unclear. CDR1 is KGHDR, CDR2 SFDVKD, per germline. The CDR3 is 16 residues long. CDR3 sequence reads: CASSPTSPGGNQPQHF. The CDR3, as DNA: TGTGCCAGCAGTCCCACATCTCCTGGGGGCAATCAGCCCCAGCATTTT.

V gene TRBV19 combines with J gene TRBJ1-2; 8 bases match TRBD1. With 5 bases clipped from V and 0 bases from J, the junction kept 5 bases outside the gene matches. In germline, CDR1 is LNHDA, CDR2 SQIVND (reference sequence). The CDR3 spans 15 residues. This chain's CDR3 is CASSVDRATNYGYTF. For the CDR3, the DNA is TGTGCCAGTAGTGTGGACAGGGCTACTAACTATGGCTACACCTTC.

This clonotype showed up just a few times. The chain carries TRBV5-4 and TRBJ2-7; 9 positions agree with TRBD1. The CDR3 covers 12 residues. Per the germline V gene, CDR1 is SGHNT and CDR2 is YYREEE (reference sequence). The V segment lost 8 bases and the J segment 3 bases; nucleotides outside the gene matches: 3. CDR3 sequence reads: CASGTGRYEQYF. The CDR3 region has the DNA TGTGCCAGTGGGACAGGGCGCTACGAGCAGTACTTC.

The rearrangement uses TRBV7-9 and TRBJ2-5; possibly TRBD1 for D (5 bases). Germline values: CDR1 SEHNR, CDR2 FQNEAQ (reference sequence). V dropped 5 bases and J dropped 1 base, with 11 bases sitting between them. This CDR3 is built from 14 residues. For the CDR3, the DNA is TGTGCCAGCAGCCGTGGGGCAGCCCAAGAGACCCAGTACTTC. It codes for CASSRGAAQETQYF.

A note on this clonotype: At one end the junction does not follow the germline gene, possibly because of a read error. The chain carries TRBV24-1 and TRBJ1-5; the match to TRBD1 covers 7 bases. CDR1 and CDR2 (germline): KGHDR, SFDVKD. The CDR3 runs 16 residues. The CDR3 is CASSYPDRVISQPQHF. The CDR3 DNA reads as TGTGCCAGCAGTTACCCCGACAGGGTGATCAGTCAGCCCCAGCATTTT.

V gene TRBV20-1 combines with J gene TRBJ1-4, with D possibly being TRBD1 (5 bases). Germline CDR1 reads DFQATT; CDR2 reads SNEGSKA (reference sequence). The CDR3 runs to 13 residues. Trimming removed 2 bases at V and 8 bases at J, with 12 bases between. CDR3 nucleotides: TGCAGTGCTAGACCCGGGGACGGAGAAAAACTGTTTTTT. It is translated as CSARPGDGEKLFF.

This clonotype appeared many times. V gene TRBV29-1 combines with J gene TRBJ2-7; D ambiguous. V lost 6 bases and J lost 2, with 14 bases in between. This CDR3 has 13 amino acids. Germline V gene lookup returns CDR1 SQVTM and CDR2 ANQGSEA. This CDR3 is CSVTDPRAYEQYF. CDR3 coding DNA: TGCAGCGTGACGGACCCGAGAGCCTACGAGCAGTACTTC.

The rearrangement links TRBV10-2 to TRBJ2-2; no reliable D call. Germline assignment: CDR1 WSHSY and CDR2 SAAADI. The CDR3 loop spans 15 amino acids. Deletions cut 6 bases from V and 3 bases from J, with 14 bases between. The CDR3 here is CASSRTLSDTGELFF. The DNA for the CDR3 is TGCGCCAGCAGCCGGACCTTGAGTGACACCGGGGAGCTGTTTTTT.

The J gene is TRBJ2-2, the V gene TRBV7-6, with TRBD2 matching over 10 bases. The germline CDR1 and CDR2 sequences are SGHVS and FNYEAQ. Losses at the gene ends were 2 bases for V and 5 bases for J; bases not matched to a gene: 2. The length of the CDR3 is 15 residues. The CDR3 coding sequence is TGTGCCAGCAGCTTACTACTAGCGGGGACCGGGGAGCTGTTTTTT. Translation gives CASSLLLAGTGELFF. Full variable domain (remainder filled in from reference TRBV7-6 and TRBJ2-2): GAGVSQSPRYKVTKRGQDVALRCDPISGHVSLYWYRQALGQGPEFLTYFNYEAQQDKSGLPNDRFSAERPEGSISTLTIQRTEQRDSAMYRCASSLLLAGTGELFFGEGSRLTVL.

This clonotype was seen repeatedly, ten times or more. The chain employs TRBV10-3 and TRBJ1-2, with a tentative D call TRBD1 (5 bases). This CDR3 region has 16 residues. Trimming shortened V by 3 bases and J by 0 bases, and 14 bases separated the two germline ends. Germline CDR1 ENHRY, CDR2 SYGVKD. This CDR3 reads CAISEGLGAANYGYTF. DNA for the CDR3: TGTGCCATCAGTGAAGGGTTAGGGGCCGCTAACTATGGCTACACCTTC.

This rearrangement joins TRBV5-1 to TRBJ2-5; unclear D gene. Trimming pared 4 bases from V and 3 bases from J, leaving 13 bases between. CDR1 is SGHRS, CDR2 YFSETQ, per germline. CDR3 length equals 14 residues. The CDR3 DNA reads as TGCGCCAGCAGCGTTGGAAGCCTGGAAGAGACCCAGTACTTC. Protein sequence: CASSVGSLEETQYF.

This clonotype showed up just a few times. CDR3 in amino acids: CAISGTSGETQHF. CDR3 DNA: TGTGCCATCAGTGGGACTAGCGGAGAGACCCAGCATTTT. The chain carries TRBV10-3 and TRBJ1-5; D ambiguous. The CDR3 consists of 13 residues. Looked up from germline, CDR1 is ENHRY and CDR2 is SYGVKD. The V end lost 4 bases, the J end lost 11 bases, and 15 bases lay between the germline ends.